These 14 T cell receptor beta chains originate from one sample sequenced in a study of tumor-infiltrating lymphocytes in primary liver carcinoma. Scientists recovered RNA and DNA together from approximately 20-30 mg of unsorted bulk tissue. The investigators made TCR beta cDNA from approximately 500 ng total RNA, using a constant-region primer. Employing slightly modified ARM-PCR, three nested multiplex PCR rounds were run, and these gave rise to the TCR beta libraries. Both of the initial two PCR rounds ran for about 9 cycles and employed TRBV1-TRBV30 forward primers alongside a C-beta reverse primer. TCRdb redid the calling of the multiplex PCR reads with MiXCR, one entry per CDR3 protein. The profile shows roughly 70,000 distinct CDR3 sequences, 71% of them singletons. Sequenced: liver tumor tissue from sampling region 4. Subset defined: tumor region T4, right-lateral pole. All receptors come from a man aged 35 to 55 with primary liver carcinoma and hepatitis B virus infection.

This clonotype was detected only a few times. The genes are TRBV10-2 and TRBJ1-5, with no clear D. The CDR3 is 16 residues long. Trimming shortened V by 2 bases and J by 4 bases, and 15 bases separated the two germline ends. Per germline, CDR1 WSHSY and CDR2 SAAADI. In DNA form, the CDR3 reads TGCGCCAGCAGTGAGCTCGACCGGGGAGGGAATCAGCCCCAGCATTTT. Protein sequence: CASSELDRGGNQPQHF.

Worth noting for this clonotype: The junction does not match germline at one end; this may be a read error. V usage is TRBV4-1 and J usage is TRBJ1-2, with 7 bases fitting TRBD1. Germline assignment: CDR1 MGHRA and CDR2 YSYEKL. The length of the CDR3 is 14 residues. The CDR3 reads CTSSQEDRNYGHTF. In DNA form, the CDR3 reads TGCACCAGCAGCCAAGAGGACAGGAACTATGGCCACACCTTC.

The V and J genes are TRBV19 and TRBJ2-5; 12 bases line up with TRBD2. The CDR3 totals 16 residues. CDR1 and CDR2 from the germline V gene are LNHDA and SQIVND (reference sequence). V lost 7 bases and J lost 3; bases outside the gene matches: 9. The CDR3 here is CASNMIRTSGKETQYF. The CDR3 nucleotides read TGTGCCAGTAATATGATCCGGACTAGCGGGAAAGAGACCCAGTACTTC.

This clonotype was observed many times. The chain recombines TRBV5-1 with TRBJ2-3, with a tentative D call TRBD2 (5 bases). The ends were cut back, 2 bases at V and 2 bases at J, with 9 bases in the middle. The CDR3 extends over 14 amino acids. Germline CDR1 and CDR2: SGHRS and YFSETQ. This CDR3 is CASSFGVATDTQYF. DNA of the CDR3: TGCGCCAGCAGCTTCGGGGTAGCCACAGATACGCAGTATTTT.

CDR3 sequence: CASSHEPGRKYNEQFF. CDR3 DNA sequence: TGTGCCAGCAGCCACGAACCGGGACGAAAATACAATGAGCAGTTCTTC. The rearrangement uses TRBV11-1 and TRBJ2-1; tentatively, D is TRBD1 or TRBD2 (5 bases each). In germline, CDR1 is SGHAT, CDR2 FQDESV (reference sequence). V was shortened by 5 bases and J by 4 bases, with 18 bases between the two germline ends. The CDR3 length is 16 residues.

The genes are TRBV2 and TRBJ2-7; D is undetermined. Germline assignment: CDR1 SNHLY and CDR2 FYNNEI. The CDR3 loop spans 12 amino acids. The V gene lost 3 bases and the J gene lost 3 bases, with 6 bases spanning the gap. In nucleotides, the CDR3 is TGTGCCAGCAGTGATGCAGACTACGAGCAGTACTTC. It codes for CASSDADYEQYF.

On this clonotype itself: An end of the junction does not agree with germline; a read error may underlie this. The chain uses TRBV11-3 and TRBJ2-2; tentative D call: TRBD1 (6 bases). Germline loops: CDR1 SGHNT, CDR2 YENEEA. CDR3 length: 16 residues. The CDR3 protein is CASSKTRQVNAGDLFF. The CDR3 DNA reads as TGTGCCAGCAGCAAAACGCGACAGGTGAACGCCGGGGACCTGTTTTTT.

On this clonotype: A much larger clone lies one base from this, so it may be a read error. The chain is built from TRBV18 and TRBJ2-3; 7 bases fit TRBD2. V lost 6 bases, J lost 2 bases, and 2 bases stayed unmatched. Germline lookup yields CDR1 KGHSH and CDR2 LQKENI. This CDR3 is built from 13 residues. In DNA, the CDR3 is TGTGCCAGCTCTCAGCGGGACACAGATACGCAGTATTTT. Its translation: CASSQRDTDTQYF.

In its sample, this clonotype was seen many times. The CDR3 coding sequence is TGTGCCAGCTTAGGAGACAGGGGCTACACCTTC. This encodes CASLGDRGYTF. V gene TRBV6-5 combines with J gene TRBJ1-2; D possibly corresponds to TRBD1 (6 bases). Germline CDR1 is MNHEY and CDR2 is SVGAGI. The length of the CDR3 is 11 residues. The V end lost 8 bases, the J end lost 8 bases, and 12 bases lay between the germline ends.

Turning to this clonotype: An end of the junction does not agree with germline; a read error may underlie this. The CDR3 here is CASSQDESGRGANVLTF. CDR3 nucleotide sequence: TGTGCCAGCAGCCAAGATGAGTCAGGGCGCGGGGCCAACGTCCTGACTTTC. The chain carries TRBV4-3 and TRBJ2-6; D possibly corresponds to TRBD1 (5 bases). Germline V CDR1 and CDR2: LGHNA, YSLEER. The CDR3 totals 17 residues.

Of note for this clonotype: The junction departs from the called germline gene at one end, perhaps through a read error. J is TRBJ2-2 and V is TRBV6-5; perhaps D is TRBD1 or TRBD2 (5 bases each). The CDR3 length is 15 residues. Germline CDR1 and CDR2: MNHEY and SVGAGI. CDR3 region: CACSYRSVRPGEPFF. CDR3 nucleotide sequence: TGTGCCTGCAGTTACAGGTCCGTCAGGCCCGGGGAGCCGTTTTTT.

The chain joins TRBV11-2 to TRBJ1-2; a possible D gene is TRBD1 (5 bases). V was clipped by 4 bases and J by 10 bases, with 22 bases between them. CDR1 and CDR2 (germline): SGHAT, FQNNGV. This CDR3 is 15 amino acids long. The CDR3 is CASSYTRGPSPDYTF. CDR3 bases: TGTGCCAGCAGCTATACAAGGGGCCCCTCCCCTGACTACACCTTC.

This clonotype was detected only a few times. Likely a read error: the CDR3 ends without its conserved phenylalanine or tryptophan. The gene calls are TRBV29-1 and TRBJ2-2; 7 bases line up with TRBD1. Germline trimming cut 7 bases from V and 7 bases from J; bases unmatched to any gene: 12. This CDR3 region has 14 residues. CDR1 is SQVTM, CDR2 ANQGSEA, per germline. CDR3 nucleotides: TGCAGCGCTGAGAGACAGGGACGGGGCGGGGAGCTGTTTCTT. Protein: CSAERQGRGGELFL.

J is TRBJ2-1 and V is TRBV28; TRBD2 matches 8 bases. The CDR3 length is 15 residues. The germline CDR1 and CDR2 sequences are MDHEN and SYDVKM. V lost 1 base to trimming and J lost 7 bases; unmatched junction nucleotides: 6. CDR3 sequence (DNA): TGTGCCAGCAGTTTATCGGGCCGGGAGGGGAATGAGCAGTTCTTC. It encodes CASSLSGREGNEQFF.